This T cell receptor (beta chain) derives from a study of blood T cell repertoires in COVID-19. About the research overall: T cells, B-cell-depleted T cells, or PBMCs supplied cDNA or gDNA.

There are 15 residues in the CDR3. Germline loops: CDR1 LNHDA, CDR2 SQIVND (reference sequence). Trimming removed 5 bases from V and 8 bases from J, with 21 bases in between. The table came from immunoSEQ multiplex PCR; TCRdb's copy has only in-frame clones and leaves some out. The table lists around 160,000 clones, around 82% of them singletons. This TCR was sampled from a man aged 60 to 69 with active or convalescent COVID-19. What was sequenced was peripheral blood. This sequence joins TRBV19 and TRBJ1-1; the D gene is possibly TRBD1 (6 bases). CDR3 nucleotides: TGTGCCAGTAGTCCAACATCGCCCACAGGGACCGAAGCTTTCTTT. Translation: CASSPTSPTGTEAFF.